This T cell receptor beta chain was sequenced in a study of cytomegalovirus exposure and HLA in healthy donors. The CDR3 has 14 amino acids. The germline V and J ends were trimmed by 2 bases and 8 bases, with 16 bases remaining between them. CDR1 GTSNPN and CDR2 SVGIG come from the germline V gene (reference sequence). The PCR ran on 60 Vbeta and 13 Jbeta primers. Generated by immunoSEQ multiplex PCR, the TCRdb table keeps only in-frame clones and is missing some. The table has 150,000 to 200,000 clones, roughly three quarters seen once. Sequenced: PBMCs. This receptor was obtained from a woman aged 50 to 60 in good health and CMV-seronegative. J is TRBJ2-1 and V is TRBV30; maybe TRBD2 (6 bases). The DNA of the CDR3 is TGTGCCTGGAGTACCGGGCCGGGCGGGGATGAGCAGTTCTTC. Residues: CAWSTGPGGDEQFF. The full variable domain, rest sourced from reference TRBV30 and TRBJ2-1, is SQTIHQWPATLVQPVGSPLSLECTVEGTSNPNLYWYRQAAGRGLQLLFYSVGIGQISSEVPQNLSASRPQDRQFILSSKKLLLSDSGFYLCAWSTGPGGDEQFFGPGTRLTVL.